A single sample is the source of the 32 T cell receptor beta chains below, sequenced in a study of cytomegalovirus exposure and HLA in healthy donors. TCRdb's copy holds only in-frame clones and misses some; the assay was immunoSEQ multiplex PCR. The sample lists a few hundred thousand clones; roughly 88% were seen once. Sequenced sample: PBMCs. The origin of the receptors is a woman under 30 in good health and CMV-seronegative.

The chain links TRBV2 to TRBJ2-1; 11 bases fit TRBD1. Germline CDR1 SNHLY, CDR2 FYNNEI. V lost 0 bases, J lost 8 bases, and 6 bases stayed unmatched. This CDR3 has 16 amino acids. CDR3 protein: CASSEALGQGAYEQFF. For the CDR3, the DNA is TGTGCCAGCAGTGAAGCGCTTGGACAGGGGGCGTATGAGCAGTTCTTC.

This chain links TRBV10-2 with TRBJ1-3, with D maybe TRBD1 (5 bases). The CDR3 is 14 residues long. V lost 2 bases, J lost 1 base, and 6 bases lay in between. The germline gives CDR1 WSHSY, CDR2 SAAADI. The DNA for the CDR3 is TGCGCCAGCAGTGAGCGGGGGTCTGGAAACACCATATATTTT. Residues: CASSERGSGNTIYF.

The DNA of the CDR3 is TGCGCCAGCAGCCAAGACCGGCGGGGCTCCTACGAGCAGTACTTC. It translates to CASSQDRRGSYEQYF. The chain combines TRBV4-1 with TRBJ2-7; perhaps TRBD2 as D (6 bases). CDR1 MGHRA and CDR2 YSYEKL come from the germline V gene. This CDR3 is 15 amino acids long. V lost 0 bases to trimming and J lost 0 bases, with 9 bases between them.

This chain links TRBV9 with TRBJ1-2; tentatively, D is TRBD1 (5 bases). This CDR3 has 17 residues. Germline CDR1 is SGDLS and CDR2 is YYNGEE. V lost 0 bases to trimming and J lost 8 bases, with 23 bases between them. In DNA form, the CDR3 reads TGTGCCAGCAGCGTAGCTTCAGGGCCGCCGAACAACGCCGGCTACACCTTC. Its protein product is CASSVASGPPNNAGYTF. Full variable domain (missing parts from reference TRBV9 and TRBJ1-2): DSGVTQTPKHLITATGQRVTLRCSPRSGDLSVYWYQQSLDQGLQFLIQYYNGEERAKGNILERFSAQQFPDLHSELNLSSLELGDSALYFCASSVASGPPNNAGYTFGSGTRLTVV.

The chain employs TRBV4-1 and TRBJ2-7, with 9 bases aligning to TRBD1. The germline CDR1 and CDR2 sequences are MGHRA and YSYEKL. This CDR3 spans 15 amino acids. Germline trimming cut 2 bases from V and 2 bases from J; bases unmatched to any gene: 4. Here the CDR3 DNA reads TGCGCCAGCAGCCAATTACAGGGGGCCCCCTACGAGCAGTACTTC. Its translation: CASSQLQGAPYEQYF.

The chain employs TRBV30 and TRBJ2-1; D remains ambiguous. The CDR3 length is 11 residues. The V gene lost 1 base and the J gene lost 7 bases, with 5 bases spanning the gap. Germline CDR1 reads GTSNPN; CDR2 reads SVGIG (reference sequence). The CDR3 sequence is CAWSALNEQFF. CDR3 DNA: TGTGCCTGGAGTGCCCTTAATGAGCAGTTCTTC.

The chain has TRBV4-3 and TRBJ2-3; 10 bases fit TRBD2. V lost 2 bases, J lost 4 bases, and 3 bases stayed unmatched. The CDR3 is 15 amino acids. Looked up from germline, CDR1 is LGHNA and CDR2 is YSLEER. CDR3 bases: TGCGCCAGCAGCCAATACAGCGGGGGGGCAGATACGCAGTATTTT. Protein product: CASSQYSGGADTQYF.

The chain carries TRBV7-9 and TRBJ2-2; 7 positions agree with TRBD1. CDR1 SEHNR and CDR2 FQNEAQ come from the germline V gene (reference sequence). The CDR3 length is 16 residues. The J segment lost 4 bases and the V segment lost 1 base, leaving 6 bases of the junction unmatched. The CDR3 region is CASSLDWDSFTGELFF. In DNA form, the CDR3 reads TGTGCCAGCAGCTTAGACTGGGACAGCTTCACCGGGGAGCTGTTTTTT.

This rearrangement joins TRBV2 to TRBJ1-4; no reliable D call. Germline loops: CDR1 SNHLY, CDR2 FYNNEI. V lost 7 bases and J 1 base, leaving 13 bases between the germline ends. CDR3 length: 15 amino acids. This chain's CDR3 is CASMEQTRTNEKLFF. CDR3 bases: TGTGCCAGCATGGAACAGACCCGAACTAATGAAAAACTGTTTTTT.

The CDR3 region has the DNA TGTGCCAGCAGCTTAGGTTCGGGCTCCTACAATGAGCAGTTCTTC. Amino acids: CASSLGSGSYNEQFF. The chain is built from TRBV11-3 and TRBJ2-1; D uncertain. In germline, CDR1 is SGHNT, CDR2 YENEEA. The CDR3 sequence is 15 residues long. Trimming left V 1 base short and J 0 bases short, with 7 bases between.

The chain recombines TRBV5-6 with TRBJ1-5, with 8 positions matching TRBD1. From germline, CDR1 is SGHDT and CDR2 YYEEEE. The V and J ends lost 4 bases and 7 bases, in that order; junction bases with no gene match: 7. This CDR3 contains 14 residues. The DNA for the CDR3 is TGTGCCAGCAGCCACGGACAGGGCGGGCAGCCCCAGCATTTT. This translates into CASSHGQGGQPQHF.

Written as DNA, the CDR3 is TGTGCCAGCAGCAAAGACAGAGCGTTTGGAAACACCATATATTTT. It encodes CASSKDRAFGNTIYF. This chain links TRBV28 with TRBJ1-3; weak D call: TRBD1 (5 bases). In germline, CDR1 is MDHEN, CDR2 SYDVKM. Trimming cost V 6 bases and J 3 bases, with 15 bases left between them. The length of the CDR3 is 15 residues.

This clone has just one count. The chain recombines TRBV4-1 with TRBJ1-1, with TRBD1 matching 9 bases. J gave up 0 bases and V 5 bases, and 13 bases lay outside the gene matches. The germline V gene has CDR1 MGHRA and CDR2 YSYEKL. This CDR3 has 18 residues. Here the CDR3 reads CASSLQEGQGLVNTEAFF. The CDR3 DNA is TGCGCCAGCAGCTTGCAAGAGGGACAGGGATTGGTGAACACTGAAGCTTTCTTT.

The chain uses TRBV25-1 and TRBJ1-1; D not certain. V lost 2 bases and J 5 bases, leaving 6 bases between the germline ends. The germline CDR1 and CDR2 sequences are MGHDK and SYGVNS. This CDR3 is 12 amino acids long. The CDR3 region has the DNA TGTGCCAGCAGTGAAGGGGAGACTGAAGCTTTCTTT. Its protein product is CASSEGETEAFF.

The chain links TRBV19 to TRBJ1-5; D is perhaps TRBD1 (6 bases). Trimming pared 5 bases from V and 4 bases from J, leaving 12 bases between. The CDR3 runs to 14 residues. Germline V gene data show CDR1 as LNHDA and CDR2 as SQIVND (reference sequence). In nucleotides, the CDR3 is TGTGCCAGTAGTCCGCACAGGGCTAATCAGCCCCAGCATTTT. This sequence encodes CASSPHRANQPQHF. The whole variable domain, filled in from reference TRBV19 and TRBJ1-5, reads DGGITQSPKYLFRKEGQNVTLSCEQNLNHDAMYWYRQDPGQGLRLIYYSQIVNDFQKGDIAEGYSVSREKKESFPLTVTSAQKNPTAFYLCASSPHRANQPQHFGDGTRLSIL.

This clone was seen a single time. Other DNA sequences of this sample code for an identical CDR3. This rearrangement joins TRBV27 to TRBJ2-1; no clear D gene. Germline loops: CDR1 MNHEY, CDR2 SMNVEV (reference sequence). The CDR3 contains 15 residues. V shed 4 bases and J shed 0 bases, with 10 bases lying between them. As DNA, the CDR3 is TGTGCCAGCAGTTCCGACTCGAGCTCCTACAATGAGCAGTTCTTC. As protein: CASSSDSSSYNEQFF.

The table lists this clone with a count of one. J is TRBJ2-1 and V is TRBV15, with 7 positions matching TRBD1. Germline CDR1 and CDR2: LNHNV and YYDKDF (reference sequence). This CDR3 spans 15 amino acids. The V gene end was trimmed by 5 bases and the J gene end by 3 bases; junction bases not matched to a gene: 7. The CDR3 DNA reads as TGTGCCACCAGCGCACGACGACAGGGCTACAATGAGCAGTTCTTC. The encoded protein is CATSARRQGYNEQFF.

The gene calls are TRBV10-3 and TRBJ1-1, with a weak D call TRBD1 (5 bases). V dropped 3 bases and J dropped 11 bases, with 13 bases sitting between them. CDR1 and CDR2 (germline): ENHRY, SYGVKD. There are 12 residues in the CDR3. The CDR3 nucleotides read TGTGCCATCAGTGATACCATGGGGGGGGCTTTCTTT. It codes for CAISDTMGGAFF.

This clone turned up a few times. Written as DNA, the CDR3 is TGTGCCAGCAGTGAATTGGCGGGAGGCCCCTACGAGCAGTACTTC. This codes for CASSELAGGPYEQYF. J is TRBJ2-7 and V is TRBV6-1; 8 bases match TRBD2. CDR3 length: 15 amino acids. V dropped 2 bases and J dropped 2; count of bases not matched to a gene: 5. Germline V gives CDR1 MNHNS, CDR2 SASEGT.

The chain is built from TRBV5-1 and TRBJ1-1; maybe TRBD1 (5 bases). V was clipped by 0 bases and J by 3 bases, with 12 bases between them. This CDR3 spans 15 amino acids. Germline V CDR1 and CDR2: SGHRS, YFSETQ. CDR3 loop: CASSLGWGEDTEAFF. In DNA, the CDR3 is TGCGCCAGCAGCTTGGGCTGGGGGGAAGACACTGAAGCTTTCTTT.

V and J are TRBV30 and TRBJ2-5; no clear D gene. Germline V CDR1 and CDR2: GTSNPN, SVGIG (reference sequence). The CDR3 length is 13 residues. V was shortened by 0 bases and J by 4 bases, with 9 bases between the two germline ends. In DNA form, the CDR3 reads TGTGCCTGGAGTGTAGGAGCAGCAGAGACCCAGTACTTC. Translation: CAWSVGAAETQYF.

This clone was seen only a few times. The rearrangement joins TRBV6-4 to TRBJ2-5; D gene unclear. The V end lost 5 bases, the J end lost 2 bases, and 9 bases lay between the germline ends. The CDR3 covers 13 residues. The germline V gene has CDR1 MRHNA and CDR2 SNTAGT. In DNA form, the CDR3 reads TGTGCCAGCAGTCGGGTGGAACAAGAGACCCAGTACTTC. This sequence encodes CASSRVEQETQYF.

This chain joins TRBV5-1 and TRBJ1-3, with 8 bases that match TRBD1. V trimming: 4 bases; J trimming: 5 bases; junction bases outside the gene matches: 5. Germline V gene sequence: CDR1 SGHRS, CDR2 YFSETQ. This CDR3 spans 14 amino acids. CDR3 bases: TGCGCCAGCAGCCCAACAGGGGGGAGAAACACCATATATTTT. It codes for CASSPTGGRNTIYF. The variable domain in full, with the rest retrieved from reference TRBV5-1 and TRBJ1-3, is KAGVTQTPRYLIKTRGQQVTLSCSPISGHRSVSWYQQTPGQGLQFLFEYFSETQRNKGNFPGRFSGRQFSNSRSEMNVSTLELGDSALYLCASSPTGGRNTIYFGEGSWLTVV.

The genes are TRBV5-1 and TRBJ2-2, with a possible D match to TRBD2 (6 bases). Trimming cost V 2 bases and J 4 bases, with 30 bases left between them. Per germline, CDR1 SGHRS and CDR2 YFSETQ. The CDR3 runs 21 residues. The CDR3 region has the DNA TGCGCCAGCAGCTTAGAAGGAACCCCCGGGCTTTGGCGGGAAGGCACCGGGGAGCTGTTTTTT. Its protein is CASSLEGTPGLWREGTGELFF.

This clone was observed a handful of times. This chain links TRBV7-9 with TRBJ2-7, with D possibly TRBD1 on 6 matching bases. Trimming removed 4 bases at V and 2 bases at J, with 9 bases between. CDR3 length equals 13 residues. Germline lookup yields CDR1 SEHNR and CDR2 FQNEAQ (reference sequence). The CDR3 DNA reads as TGTGCCAGCAGCTCGACAGGAACCTACGAGCAGTACTTC. It yields the protein CASSSTGTYEQYF.

In this sample, this clone turned up a few times. CDR3 nucleotide sequence: TGTGCCAGCAGTTTCCCAAATGGACTGGAGCAGTACTTC. It translates to CASSFPNGLEQYF. The V and J genes are TRBV27 and TRBJ2-7; a weak D match, TRBD2 (5 bases). This CDR3 is built from 13 residues. V was shortened by 3 bases and J by 7 bases, with 13 bases between the two germline ends. Germline V CDR1 and CDR2: MNHEY, SMNVEV (reference sequence).

V gene TRBV5-6 combines with J gene TRBJ2-1, with a possible D match to TRBD2 (6 bases). The germline gives CDR1 SGHDT, CDR2 YYEEEE. The CDR3 runs to 14 residues. Trimming left V 1 base short and J 8 bases short, with 13 bases between. CDR3 coding DNA: TGTGCCAGCAGCTTGCGGGGGTGGGGCCATGAGCAGTTCTTC. Its protein product is CASSLRGWGHEQFF.

The CDR3, as DNA: TGTGCCAGCAGTATGGCGGGCGGGCCCACCGGGGAGCTGTTTTTT. This translates into CASSMAGGPTGELFF. The chain links TRBV28 to TRBJ2-2; the D gene is possibly TRBD2 (5 bases). The V end lost 5 bases, the J end lost 4 bases, and 14 bases lay between the germline ends. This CDR3 has 15 residues. Per germline, CDR1 MDHEN and CDR2 SYDVKM.

The V gene is TRBV5-1, the J gene TRBJ2-7, with 9 nucleotides matching TRBD2. The V segment lost 3 bases and the J segment 2 bases; nucleotides outside the gene matches: 6. The CDR3 is 15 residues long. Germline V CDR1 and CDR2: SGHRS, YFSETQ. DNA for the CDR3: TGCGCCAGCAGCTCTAGCGGGGTGGACGCCTACGAGCAGTACTTC. This codes for CASSSSGVDAYEQYF.

This chain uses TRBV29-1 with TRBJ2-3; a weak D match, TRBD2 (6 bases). This CDR3 region has 14 residues. Trimming removed 5 bases at V and 0 bases at J, with 12 bases between. CDR1 SQVTM and CDR2 ANQGSEA come from the germline V gene. In nucleotides, the CDR3 is TGCAGCGTTTGGGGGAGGACGAGCACAGATACGCAGTATTTT. Translation gives CSVWGRTSTDTQYF.

The chain carries TRBV10-3 and TRBJ2-7; 9 bases align to TRBD2. This CDR3 is built from 15 residues. J was trimmed by 4 bases and V by 6 bases; bases with no gene match: 10. CDR1 is ENHRY, CDR2 SYGVKD, per germline. The chain's CDR3 is CAISGSGRGDYEQYF. The CDR3 DNA reads as TGTGCCATCAGCGGTAGCGGGAGAGGGGATTACGAGCAGTACTTC.

This sequence joins TRBV5-1 and TRBJ2-2, with TRBD1 matching 7 bases. The CDR3 covers 17 residues. J lost 1 base, V lost 0 bases, and 6 bases had no gene match. The germline gives CDR1 SGHRS, CDR2 YFSETQ. The DNA of the CDR3 is TGCGCCAGCAGCTTGGGGTGGGGACAGATGAACACCGGGGAGCTGTTTTTT. This sequence encodes CASSLGWGQMNTGELFF. Full variable domain (missing parts from reference TRBV5-1 and TRBJ2-2): KAGVTQTPRYLIKTRGQQVTLSCSPISGHRSVSWYQQTPGQGLQFLFEYFSETQRNKGNFPGRFSGRQFSNSRSEMNVSTLELGDSALYLCASSLGWGQMNTGELFFGEGSRLTVL.